Following are 13 T cell receptor beta chains from one sample sequenced in a study of blood T cells in healthy people across ages (dated by TCRdb to 2013 to 2016). Receptor libraries were prepared by 5' RACE. Sequencing used an Illumina HiSeq 2500. A second PCR of about 6 to 12 cycles was run with a J-beta primer mix and a sample-barcoded 5' primer. Starting from the raw public reads, TCRdb applied fastp trimming at Q25, assembled clones with MiXCR and retained in-frame beta chains. Each CDR3 protein appears once, grouped with its most common genes and DNA. The sample profile shows about 1.4 million distinct CDR3 sequences; approximately 63% of them were found once. 6.5% to 8% of the sample belongs to the ten largest clones. The source material was blood. Source of these receptors: a man younger than 30 in good health.

The chain links TRBV3-1 to TRBJ2-5; 9 bases are a match to TRBD2. The J call is doubtful: the DNA matches TRBJ2-7 better. CDR1 and CDR2 from the germline V gene are LGHDT and YNNKEL (reference sequence). The CDR3 extends over 17 amino acids. The chain's CDR3 is CASSQDNSGRLTYEQYF. The CDR3 DNA is TGTGCCAGCAGCCAAGATAACAGCGGGAGGTTAACCTACGAGCAGTACTTC.

The chain uses TRBV20-1 and TRBJ2-2, with a tentative D call TRBD2 (5 bases). V was shortened by 0 bases and J by 7 bases, with 6 bases between the two germline ends. The CDR3 is made up of 12 amino acids. The V gene's germline CDR1 is DFQATT and CDR2 SNEGSKA (reference sequence). Here the CDR3 DNA reads TGCAGTGCTAGAGATCGGGGCGGGGAGCTGTTTTTT. This gives the protein CSARDRGGELFF.

The genes are TRBV20-1 and TRBJ2-3; D remains ambiguous. CDR3 size: 14 residues. Looked up from germline, CDR1 is DFQATT and CDR2 is SNEGSKA (reference sequence). The V gene lost 7 bases and the J gene lost 2 bases, with 16 bases spanning the gap. The DNA of the CDR3 is TGCAGTGTGTTGCTTGGCGGTTCCACAGATACGCAGTATTTT. This encodes CSVLLGGSTDTQYF.

The CDR3 DNA reads as TGTGCCAGCACCCCTGGTCTAGCGGGAGTGCATGAGCAGTTCTTC. Protein sequence: CASTPGLAGVHEQFF. The rearrangement links TRBV27 to TRBJ2-1; 10 nucleotides agree with TRBD2. CDR1 and CDR2 (germline): MNHEY, SMNVEV (reference sequence). V lost 7 bases and J lost 8; bases outside the gene matches: 11. The CDR3 consists of 15 residues.

The J gene is TRBJ2-7, the V gene TRBV14; D is unclear. The CDR3 has 12 residues. V was trimmed by 4 bases and J by 6 bases, leaving 10 bases between them. From germline, CDR1 is SGHDN and CDR2 FVKESK. The CDR3 protein is CASSPHQSEQYF. CDR3 in DNA: TGTGCCAGCAGCCCCCACCAGTCCGAGCAGTACTTC.

The V call is TRBV4-1, the J call TRBJ2-3, with 9 bases matching TRBD1. The V gene end was trimmed by 7 bases and the J gene end by 6 bases; junction bases not matched to a gene: 17. The CDR3 is made up of 17 amino acids. Germline V CDR1 and CDR2: MGHRA, YSYEKL. In DNA, the CDR3 is TGCGCCAGCACTTCAAAACTCGGGACAGGGCTGATGGATACGCAGTATTTT. Translated, it gives CASTSKLGTGLMDTQYF.

The chain uses TRBV10-3 and TRBJ2-1; perhaps TRBD2 as D (6 bases). The CDR3 is 15 amino acids. Trimming removed 6 bases from V and 6 bases from J, with 18 bases in between. Germline V gene sequence: CDR1 ENHRY, CDR2 SYGVKD. The CDR3 DNA follows: TGTGCCATCAGATCGGACTACCGCATTAGCAATGAGCAGTTCTTC. Amino acids: CAIRSDYRISNEQFF.

The chain is built from TRBV7-9 and TRBJ2-1; TRBD1 aligns across 8 bases. The CDR3 spans 17 residues. The germline V gene has CDR1 SEHNR and CDR2 FQNEAQ (reference sequence). The J segment lost 5 bases and the V segment lost 2 bases, leaving 11 bases of the junction unmatched. The CDR3 sequence is CASSLSGQGRSNNEQFF. Here the CDR3 DNA reads TGTGCCAGCAGCTTATCAGGACAGGGTAGGAGCAACAATGAGCAGTTCTTC.

The CDR3 DNA is TGTGCCAGCAGTGAAACGCTAGCTCTCACCTACGAGCAGTACTTC. It translates to CASSETLALTYEQYF. The chain recombines TRBV2 with TRBJ2-7; D might be TRBD2 (5 bases). This CDR3 comprises 15 residues. Germline loops: CDR1 SNHLY, CDR2 FYNNEI. The V gene lost 2 bases and the J gene lost 2 bases, with 13 bases spanning the gap.

This chain links TRBV10-3 with TRBJ1-6; D call uncertain. There are 16 residues in the CDR3. Per germline, CDR1 ENHRY and CDR2 SYGVKD. V lost 2 bases, J lost 7 bases, and 15 bases lay in between. The CDR3 is CAISEQDPTGNSPLHF. The CDR3 DNA follows: TGTGCCATCAGTGAGCAAGACCCGACGGGGAATTCACCCCTCCACTTT.

V gene TRBV7-9 combines with J gene TRBJ1-2, with a tentative D call TRBD1 (5 bases). There are 14 residues in the CDR3. In germline, CDR1 is SEHNR, CDR2 FQNEAQ (reference sequence). Deletions cut 0 bases from V and 6 bases from J, with 11 bases between. CDR3 loop: CASSLAEQGHGYTF. CDR3 nucleotide sequence: TGTGCCAGCAGCTTAGCGGAGCAGGGACATGGCTACACCTTC. The full variable domain, with the rest looked up from reference TRBV7-9 and TRBJ1-2, is DTGVSQNPRHKITKRGQNVTFRCDPISEHNRLYWYRQTLGQGPEFLTYFQNEAQLEKSRLLSDRFSAERPKGSFSTLEIQRTEQGDSAMYLCASSLAEQGHGYTFGSGTRLTVV.

Concerning this clonotype: Compared with germline, one end of the junction differs, possibly owing to a read error. V gene TRBV5-6 combines with J gene TRBJ2-1; TRBD2 matches at 8 bases. The V gene's germline CDR1 is SGHDT and CDR2 YYEEEE. The CDR3 sequence is 16 residues long. For the CDR3, the DNA is TGTGCTAGCAGCTTCGGGGGGGGTTACTCCTACAATGAGCAGTTCTTC. This encodes CASSFGGGYSYNEQFF.

The chain joins TRBV4-1 to TRBJ2-5; TRBD1 matches at 7 bases. The length of the CDR3 is 14 residues. Germline loops: CDR1 MGHRA, CDR2 YSYEKL. The trim removed 5 bases at V and 3 bases at J, leaving 6 bases unmatched. In nucleotides, the CDR3 is TGCGCCAGCAGCAATACAGGGGCGAAAGAGACCCAGTACTTC. Amino acid sequence: CASSNTGAKETQYF.